Included here is one T cell receptor beta chain sequence, with context. Its antigen remains unknown. The CDR3 extends over 14 amino acids. Germline V gene sequence: CDR1 MNHEY, CDR2 SMNVEV (reference sequence). Trimming took 10 bases from V and 3 from J, leaving 15 bases between them. The source of the sample is a study of T cell repertoires in cytomegalovirus infection. Study summary: Selection of CMV epitopes for the study included recently identified HLA-C-restricted and well-studied HLA-B-restricted ones. Matching HLA type and CMV infection were both indicated by public TCR beta signatures.

TCRdb fed the reads into MiXCR, producing one record per CDR3 protein. The profile shows approximately 76,000 distinct CDR3 sequences, approximately 40% of them singletons. Study outcomes and limitations: Based on cumulative public TCR beta family frequency, carriers of CMV plus the relevant HLA were identified.

This chain connects TRBV27 to TRBJ2-2; the D is unclear. The source is a human donor in good health (CMV status not recorded). Some clones in this sample may be carry-over from other donors' samples. Sequencing used CD8+ T cells from cultured PBMCs, obtained from culture after CMV antigen stimulation. In DNA, the CDR3 is TGTGCCACCGCGCGACTGGGTCACACCGGGGAGCTGTTTTTT. The encoded protein is CATARLGHTGELFF.